The 4 T cell receptor beta chains below all came from one sample that was sequenced in a study of a mutant IDH1 vaccine in newly diagnosed glioma. The antigens these receptors bind are not known. Sample time point: week 5, during vaccination. Doses consisted of 300 ug of mutant IDH1 20-mer peptide each, paired with topical imiquimod. The assay was immunoSEQ multiplex PCR, and TCRdb's table has in-frame clones only and misses some. The sample holds roughly 39,000 clones; 70% to 90% are singletons and the top ten take around 1.5%. The source material was PBMCs, sampled from a glioma patient whose treatment included an IDH1 peptide vaccine. The receptors shown here come from a middle-aged man with glioma.

This sequence joins TRBV6-5 and TRBJ2-5; 10 bases align to TRBD1. Germline trimming cut 0 bases from V and 6 bases from J; bases unmatched to any gene: 7. CDR3 length equals 16 residues. Germline-derived CDR1 and CDR2 are MNHEY and SVGAGI. The CDR3 DNA reads TGTGCCAGCAGTTACTCGCCGACAGGGGGCGCGAAGACCCAGTACTTC. Its protein product is CASSYSPTGGAKTQYF.

The rearrangement joins TRBV4-2 to TRBJ2-7; unclear D gene. V was pared by 2 bases and J by 3 bases, with 11 bases between. Germline values: CDR1 LGHNA, CDR2 YNFKEQ. This CDR3 has 14 amino acids. The CDR3 bases are TGTGCCAGCAGCCAAAGATCAGTCGGCTACGAGCAGTACTTC. Protein sequence: CASSQRSVGYEQYF.

The V call is TRBV7-2, the J call TRBJ2-2; D perhaps matches TRBD2 (6 bases). Trimming took 5 bases from V and 0 from J, leaving 13 bases between them. Germline V gene lookup returns CDR1 SGHTA and CDR2 FQGNSA. CDR3 length equals 16 residues. In DNA form, the CDR3 reads TGTGCCAGCAGCCAGGGCGGGGCCGCGAACACCGGGGAGCTGTTTTTT. It codes for CASSQGGAANTGELFF.

V gene TRBV4-1 combines with J gene TRBJ2-5; 15 bases map to TRBD2. After removal of 3 bases from V and 1 base from J, the junction contained 6 bases not matched to a gene. CDR3 length: 18 residues. Germline lookup yields CDR1 MGHRA and CDR2 YSYEKL. CDR3 residues: CASSHGLAGGGTQETQYF. Written as DNA, the CDR3 is TGCGCCAGCAGCCACGGACTAGCGGGGGGGGGAACCCAAGAGACCCAGTACTTC.